Below are 11 T cell receptor beta chains sequenced from a single sample in a study of regulatory dendritic cells for organ transplantation. Sorted subsets were CFSE-labeled and cultured less than six days with allogeneic dendritic cells. Their antigens remain unidentified. Here immunoSEQ multiplex PCR was the method, and the copy in TCRdb shows in-frame clones only, minus some. The data contain 20,000 or so clones, 80% to 90% of them singletons. Sequenced material: naive CD4+ T cells from blood cultured with regulatory dendritic cells. Stated subset: CD45RA+ naive T cells. These receptors all stem from a human donor in good health.

The rearrangement links TRBV6-5 to TRBJ1-1; 8 nucleotides match TRBD1. This CDR3 is 12 amino acids long. Germline V lookup: CDR1 MNHEY, CDR2 SVGAGI. V lost 8 bases and J lost 11; bases outside the gene matches: 10. The CDR3 DNA follows: TGTGCCAGCTTCACAGGGGGTGTAACGGCTTTCTTT. Amino acid sequence: CASFTGGVTAFF.

The chain joins TRBV6-5 to TRBJ2-7; 8 nucleotides align to TRBD1. The germline gives CDR1 MNHEY, CDR2 SVGAGI. The CDR3 length is 13 residues. CDR3 residues: CACGRGQVYEQYF. The CDR3, as DNA: TGTGCTTGCGGCCGGGGACAGGTCTACGAGCAGTACTTC.

V and J are TRBV15 and TRBJ1-2; D gene uncertain. Germline V CDR1 and CDR2: LNHNV, YYDKDF (reference sequence). CDR3 length: 15 amino acids. V lost 6 bases and J lost 0, with 14 bases in between. CDR3: CATSRGETANYGYTF. CDR3 bases: TGTGCCACCAGTCGGGGAGAGACCGCTAACTATGGCTACACCTTC.

This rearrangement joins TRBV5-1 to TRBJ2-1; D is possibly TRBD1 or TRBD2 (5 bases each). Looked up from germline, CDR1 is SGHRS and CDR2 is YFSETQ. V dropped 7 bases and J dropped 3 bases, with 14 bases sitting between them. CDR3 length equals 14 residues. The CDR3 DNA is TGCGCCAGCGGGGACCGTAATTACTACAATGAGCAGTTCTTC. Translated, it gives CASGDRNYYNEQFF.

The CDR3 DNA is TGTGCCAGCAGCTTAAGGCGGCGGGGGGCCCCCAGGGGTTCCTACAATGAGCAGTTCTTC. This sequence encodes CASSLRRRGAPRGSYNEQFF. V gene TRBV7-4 combines with J gene TRBJ2-1; 8 nucleotides align to TRBD2. The V and J ends lost 2 bases and 1 base, in that order; junction bases with no gene match: 16. The CDR3 length is 20 residues. Germline CDR1 SGHVT, CDR2 SQSDAQ.

The chain recombines TRBV4-3 with TRBJ2-5, with a tentative D call TRBD1 (5 bases). Germline V gives CDR1 LGHNA, CDR2 YSLEER. CDR3 size: 13 residues. V dropped 1 base and J dropped 5 bases, with 8 bases sitting between them. The CDR3 protein is CASSQGHRETQYF. In DNA form, the CDR3 reads TGCGCCAGCAGCCAAGGTCACAGGGAGACCCAGTACTTC.

The rearrangement joins TRBV28 to TRBJ2-7; D might be TRBD2 (5 bases). Germline-derived CDR1 and CDR2 are MDHEN and SYDVKM. The CDR3 totals 14 residues. The ends were cut back, 2 bases at V and 0 bases at J, with 8 bases in the middle. In DNA form, the CDR3 reads TGTGCCAGCAGTTTAGGTGGGAGCTCCTACGAGCAGTACTTC. Its protein is CASSLGGSSYEQYF.

V gene TRBV2 combines with J gene TRBJ1-1; TRBD1 matches at 7 bases. The trim removed 8 bases at V and 2 bases at J, leaving 8 bases unmatched. Germline V gene lookup returns CDR1 SNHLY and CDR2 FYNNEI. The CDR3 extends over 14 amino acids. CDR3 sequence reads: CASDRQGLNTEAFF. The CDR3 DNA is TGTGCCAGCGATAGACAGGGCCTAAACACTGAAGCTTTCTTT. The full variable domain, its missing parts supplied by reference TRBV2 and TRBJ1-1, is EPEVTQTPSHQVTQMGQEVILRCVPISNHLYFYWYRQILGQKVEFLVSFYNNEISEKSEIFDDQFSVERPDGSNFTLKIRSTKLEDSAMYFCASDRQGLNTEAFFGQGTRLTVV.

The chain links TRBV30 to TRBJ2-7; D call uncertain. Looked up from germline, CDR1 is GTSNPN and CDR2 is SVGIG (reference sequence). The CDR3 has 12 amino acids. Trimming shortened V by 1 base and J by 3 bases, and 7 bases separated the two germline ends. The CDR3 nucleotides are TGTGCCTGGAGTGCTGCCGTCTACGAGCAGTACTTC. Protein product: CAWSAAVYEQYF.

The V gene is TRBV28, the J gene TRBJ1-1, with TRBD1 matching over 9 bases. Trimming removed 3 bases from V and 6 bases from J; junction bases left unmatched: 8. The germline V gene has CDR1 MDHEN and CDR2 SYDVKM. The CDR3 totals 15 residues. This CDR3 is CASSFGGQGSAEAFF. The DNA of the CDR3 is TGTGCCAGCAGTTTCGGTGGACAGGGGTCCGCTGAAGCTTTCTTT. Using reference TRBV28 and TRBJ1-1 for the parts outside the CDR3, the full variable domain is DVKVTQSSRYLVKRTGEKVFLECVQDMDHENMFWYRQDPGLGLRLIYFSYDVKMKEKGDIPEGYSVSREKKERFSLILESASTNQTSMYLCASSFGGQGSAEAFFGQGTRLTVV.

This sequence joins TRBV28 and TRBJ1-5; unclear D gene. CDR3 length: 12 residues. Germline CDR1 is MDHEN and CDR2 is SYDVKM. V shed 2 bases and J shed 7 bases, with 6 bases lying between them. The CDR3 is CASSLRIQPQHF. CDR3 in DNA: TGTGCCAGCAGTTTAAGGATCCAGCCCCAGCATTTT.